One T cell receptor (beta chain) is described in this entry. This entry is derived from a study of blood T cell repertoires in COVID-19. Study details: The United States, Italy and Spain provided the acute and convalescent COVID-19 samples. Sources were T cells, B-cell-depleted T cells, or PBMCs; the material itself was cDNA or gDNA.

V trimming: 1 base; J trimming: 6 bases; junction bases outside the gene matches: 7. Per the germline V gene, CDR1 is SGHTA and CDR2 is FQGNSA. This CDR3 comprises 17 residues. The assay was immunoSEQ multiplex PCR, and TCRdb's table has in-frame clones only and misses some. The sample shows more than 90,000 clones, approximately 85% of them seen only once. The rearrangement links TRBV7-2 to TRBJ2-2; 11 nucleotides match TRBD2. This receptor was taken from a human donor in a cohort sampled during active COVID-19. Source material: peripheral blood. The CDR3 DNA reads TGTGCCAGCAGCTTAGTTCTAGCGGGAGGTTGGTCCGGGGAGCTGTTTTTT. Translating it yields CASSLVLAGGWSGELFF.